A selection of T cell receptor beta chains follows, all from one sample in a study of CD8 T cells in ankylosing spondylitis. Using its own MiXCR run on the 5' RACE reads, TCRdb lists one record per CDR3 protein. The data show about 240,000 distinct CDR3 sequences, with about 24% seen just once and around 0.58% held by the top ten. The sample was blood, either unsorted or a sorted T cell fraction (not recorded which). Receptor source: a male donor with ankylosing spondylitis or in good health (not recorded which). CDR3s include the opening cysteine and the closing phenylalanine or tryptophan. Clone size is stated in some rows and not others, as once, few, many or a class when expanded.

size	V	J	CDR3
many	TRBV7-2	TRBJ1-2	CASSLVSGHTSYGYTF
few	TRBV5-1	TRBJ2-5	CASNPGLAVETQYF
few	TRBV6-1	TRBJ2-6	CASKLDTSRANVLTF
few	TRBV12-3/TRBV12-4	TRBJ1-1	CASSLGRTTEAFF
many	TRBV20-1	TRBJ2-1	CSGGASGYNEQFF
few	TRBV13	TRBJ2-2	CASSLVGQRNTGELFF
few	TRBV20-1	TRBJ2-1	CSASNEQFF
many	TRBV12-3/TRBV12-4	TRBJ2-3	CASRIGAQDTQYF
few	TRBV12-3/TRBV12-4	TRBJ1-2	CASSGRVSYGYTF
few	TRBV20-1	TRBJ2-7	CSASGATNSYEQYF
-	TRBV7-9	TRBJ2-7	CASSFSRFLDDEQYF
many	TRBV27	TRBJ2-5	CASGRGPEEETQYF
-	TRBV18	TRBJ2-3	CASSRVGGGSDTQYF
-	TRBV19	TRBJ2-3	CASRKLAADSTDTQYF
-	TRBV27	TRBJ2-3	CASRRLDHTDTQYF
many	TRBV12-3/TRBV12-4	TRBJ2-3	CASRATGFTDTQYF
-	TRBV27	TRBJ2-3	CASSPRQGSTDTQYF
once	TRBV13	TRBJ1-5	CASGGGLDSNQPQHF
-	TRBV12-3/TRBV12-4	TRBJ2-3	CASSLEAGGTQYF
-	TRBV20-1	TRBJ2-5	CSARFMQETQYF
few	TRBV12-3/TRBV12-4	TRBJ2-5	CASPETQYF
-	TRBV20-1	TRBJ1-3	CSARNRGYSGNTIYF
few	TRBV4-1	TRBJ2-5	CASKGVPGAVGETQYF
-	TRBV10-3	TRBJ2-1	CAISDRLGTGFGQFF
-	TRBV20-1	TRBJ1-1	CSARSGGTGPFAEAFF
-	TRBV12-3/TRBV12-4	TRBJ2-6	CASSYESGANVLTF
few	TRBV12-3/TRBV12-4	TRBJ2-1	CASTSSGGMSEQFF
-	TRBV12-3/TRBV12-4	TRBJ2-5	CASRQGWETQYF
-	TRBV6-5	TRBJ2-7	CASSGKYEQYF
-	TRBV20-1	TRBJ2-7	CSAPKVGQAYEQYF
few	TRBV28	TRBJ2-1	CASSLSAYKWERSSYNEQFF
many	TRBV5-5	TRBJ1-2	CASSPATGLGYTF
few	TRBV10-3	TRBJ2-7	CAISDISGSYEQYF
many	TRBV5-1	TRBJ1-1	CASSYSGTGGTEAFF
-	TRBV20-1	TRBJ1-2	CSATGTDYGYTF
few	TRBV6-5	TRBJ1-6	CASSYSGRVNSPLHF
-	TRBV12-3/TRBV12-4	TRBJ2-7	CASKRQGEVHEQYF
few	TRBV20-1	TRBJ2-6	CSARDPRMGANVLTF
-	TRBV20-1	TRBJ2-1	CSASPLAAPYNEQFF
-	TRBV12-5	TRBJ2-1	CASGLDRSSYNEQFF
few	TRBV29-1	TRBJ1-1	CSVDPPEAFF
-	TRBV20-1	TRBJ1-2	CSITNYGYTF
-	TRBV12-3/TRBV12-4	TRBJ2-3	CASSWRGTSTDTQYF
many	TRBV6-1	TRBJ2-1	CASRIGLANNEQFF
few	TRBV10-3	TRBJ2-5	CAISEGGIETQYF
many	TRBV9	TRBJ1-4	CASSTGEWDEKLFF
many	TRBV10-3	TRBJ2-3	CAISEVSVRAGTDTQYF
-	TRBV18	TRBJ2-7	CASSPGVHPSEQYF
many	TRBV7-8	TRBJ2-7	CASSLGRVTYEQYF
many	TRBV28	TRBJ2-1	CASSFGQGRHGFF
many	TRBV7-9	TRBJ2-7	CASSWDGYEQYF
once	TRBV7-8	TRBJ1-2	CASSSTRTRPNYGYTF
-	TRBV6-5	TRBJ2-5	CASSYSKGRETQYF
few	TRBV20-1	TRBJ2-1	CSARDVGSGTYNEQFF
once	TRBV12-3/TRBV12-4	TRBJ2-3	CASSIGTGGSDTQYF
many	TRBV11-2	TRBJ2-1	CASSLTSGGINEQFF
-	TRBV4-1	TRBJ1-5	CASSQEVGFSNQPQHF
-	TRBV12-3/TRBV12-4	TRBJ2-5	CASSAGPSQETQYF
-	TRBV5-4	TRBJ2-3	CASSSGLGGTDTQYF
-	TRBV15	TRBJ1-4	CAIGAGNEKLFF